The TCR beta chain described here comes from a study of CD8+CD57+ T cells in acquired aplastic anemia. Study-level information: Sorted CD4+ and CD8+ cells gave an average of approximately 3 ug of DNA.

Study-wide results and caveats: Patients and controls shared about 27 CD8+ CDR3 sequences. Between the patient and control groups, CD8+ Simpson's diversity did not differ significantly.

The germline gives CDR1 SGDLS, CDR2 YYNGEE. Deletions cut 0 bases from V and 5 bases from J, with 17 bases between. This CDR3 spans 16 amino acids. In the case of this clonotype: Antigen: not known.

Whoever was chosen for sequencing had shown CD8+CD57+ cell expansion by flow cytometry. Patients were therapy-naive when their blood was sampled. Profiling of TCR beta VDJ combinations and CDR3 sequences used genomic DNA as template. Via MiXCR, TCRdb re-called the reads, giving one row per CDR3 protein. Here the sample spans more than 250,000 distinct CDR3 sequences, 65% to 90% being singletons. The genes are TRBV9 and TRBJ1-2; possible D gene TRBD1, 5 bases. Sequenced sample: sorted CD4+, CD8+, or CD8+CD57+ T cells (not recorded which) from PBMCs. The source is a human donor with aplastic anemia. DNA of the CDR3: TGTGCCAGCAGCGTAGAGAGGGACGCGCAGTTTTATGGCTACACCTTC. Encoded protein: CASSVERDAQFYGYTF.